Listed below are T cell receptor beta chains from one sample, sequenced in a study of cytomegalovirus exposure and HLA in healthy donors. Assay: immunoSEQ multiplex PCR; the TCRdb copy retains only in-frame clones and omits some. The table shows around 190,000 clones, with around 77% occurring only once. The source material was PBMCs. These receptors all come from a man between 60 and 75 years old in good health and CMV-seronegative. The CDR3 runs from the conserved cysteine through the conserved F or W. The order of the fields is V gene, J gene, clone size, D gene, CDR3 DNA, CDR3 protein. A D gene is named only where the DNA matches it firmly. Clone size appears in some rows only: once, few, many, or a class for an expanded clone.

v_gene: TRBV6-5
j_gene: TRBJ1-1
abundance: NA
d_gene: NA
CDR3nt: TGTGCCAGCAGTTACTCGATGGCCCGGGGTTCTGAAGCTTTCTTT
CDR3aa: CASSYSMARGSEAFF

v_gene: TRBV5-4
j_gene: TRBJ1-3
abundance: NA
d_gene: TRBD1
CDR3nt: TGTGCCAGCAGCTTGGCTCCCAGGACAGGGATTGGAAACACCATACATTTT
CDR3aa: CASSLAPRTGIGNTIHF

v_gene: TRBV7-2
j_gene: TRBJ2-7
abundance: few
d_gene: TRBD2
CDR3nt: TGTGCCAGCAGGCGAGAGCGGGAGACCACCTACGAGCAGTACTTC
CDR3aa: CASRRERETTYEQYF

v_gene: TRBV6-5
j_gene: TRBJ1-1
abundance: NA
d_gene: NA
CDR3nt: TGTGCCAGCAGTCGGACTGCAGATCTGAACACTGAAGCTTTCTTT
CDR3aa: CASSRTADLNTEAFF

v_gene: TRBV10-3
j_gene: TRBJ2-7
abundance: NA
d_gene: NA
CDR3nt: TGTGCCATCAGTGCCTCTTTCGGGGAACAGCAGTACTTC
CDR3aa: CAISASFGEQQYF

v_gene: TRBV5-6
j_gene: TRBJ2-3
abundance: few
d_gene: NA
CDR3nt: TGTGCCAGCAGCTTGGTTCAGGGCACAGATACGCAGTATTTT
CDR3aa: CASSLVQGTDTQYF

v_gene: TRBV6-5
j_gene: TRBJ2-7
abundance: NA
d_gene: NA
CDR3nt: TGTGCCAGCAGTTACGACAGAATTACCTACGAGCAGTACTTC
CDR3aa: CASSYDRITYEQYF

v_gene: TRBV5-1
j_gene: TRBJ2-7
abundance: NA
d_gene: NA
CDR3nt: TGCGCCAGCAGCCGGCAGGGTGTTTACGAGCAGTACTTC
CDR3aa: CASSRQGVYEQYF

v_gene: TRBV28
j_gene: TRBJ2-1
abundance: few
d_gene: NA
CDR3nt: TGTGCCAGCAGACCTGTAGGGGCGGACATTCGAGTGAAATCCTACAATGAGCAGTTCTTC
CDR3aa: CASRPVGADIRVKSYNEQFF

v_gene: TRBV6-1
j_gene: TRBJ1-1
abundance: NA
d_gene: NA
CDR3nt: TGTGCCAGCAGTTCCCAGGCAGGAACGAACACTGAAGCTTTCTTT
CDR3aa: CASSSQAGTNTEAFF

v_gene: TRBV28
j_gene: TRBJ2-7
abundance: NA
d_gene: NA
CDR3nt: TGTGCCAGCACGCGGTGGACAGTGAGCTCCTACGAGCAGTACTTC
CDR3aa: CASTRWTVSSYEQYF

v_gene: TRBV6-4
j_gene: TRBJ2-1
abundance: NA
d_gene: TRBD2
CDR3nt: TGTGCCAGCAGTGTAGAACTAGCGGACAATGAGCAGTTCTTC
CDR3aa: CASSVELADNEQFF

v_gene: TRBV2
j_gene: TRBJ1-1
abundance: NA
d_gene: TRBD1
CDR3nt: TGTGCCAGCAGGCGGACAGGGATGAACACTGAAGCTTTCTTT
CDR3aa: CASRRTGMNTEAFF

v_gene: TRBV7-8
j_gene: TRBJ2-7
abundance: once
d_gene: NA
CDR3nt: TGTGCCAGCAGCTTAGTAGGGCCAGGGAATATTCCCCACGAGCAGTACTTC
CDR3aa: CASSLVGPGNIPHEQYF

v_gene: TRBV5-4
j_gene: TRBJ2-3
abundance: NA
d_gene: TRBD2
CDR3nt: TGTGCCAGCACCCTTAGTGGGGCGGGGGGGCCGAGCGGAACAGATACGCAGTATTTT
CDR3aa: CASTLSGAGGPSGTDTQYF

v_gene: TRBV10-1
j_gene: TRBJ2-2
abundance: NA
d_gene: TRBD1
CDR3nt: TGCGCCAGCAGGGACGATACAGGGGTCACCGGGGAGCTGTTTTTT
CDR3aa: CASRDDTGVTGELFF

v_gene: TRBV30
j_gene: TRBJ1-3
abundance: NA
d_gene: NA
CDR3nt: TGTGCCTGGCTACAGGGCTCTGGAAACACCATATATTTT
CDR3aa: CAWLQGSGNTIYF

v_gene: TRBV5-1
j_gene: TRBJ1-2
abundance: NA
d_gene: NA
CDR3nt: TGCGCCAGCAGCTTGGGACAGGACTATGGCTACACCTTC
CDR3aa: CASSLGQDYGYTF

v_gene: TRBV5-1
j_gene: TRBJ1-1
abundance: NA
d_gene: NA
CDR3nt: TGCGCCAGTAAAATACAGGGTCGTACTGAAGCTTTCTTT
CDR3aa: CASKIQGRTEAFF

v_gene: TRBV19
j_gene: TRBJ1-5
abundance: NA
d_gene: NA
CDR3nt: TGTGCCAGTAGCGAGTTGGGGCATCAGCCCCAGCATTTT
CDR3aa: CASSELGHQPQHF

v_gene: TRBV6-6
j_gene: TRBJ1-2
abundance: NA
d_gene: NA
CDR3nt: TGTGCCAGCACACTGACAGTTGACTATGGCTACACCTTC
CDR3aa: CASTLTVDYGYTF

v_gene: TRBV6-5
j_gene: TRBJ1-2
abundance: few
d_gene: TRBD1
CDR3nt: TGTGCCAGCAGTCCGGGACAGGTTTATGGCTACACCTTC
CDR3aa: CASSPGQVYGYTF

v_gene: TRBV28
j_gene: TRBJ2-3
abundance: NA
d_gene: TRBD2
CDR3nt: TGTGCCAGTTCTTTAAGCGGGATTAGCACAGATACGCAGTATTTT
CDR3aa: CASSLSGISTDTQYF

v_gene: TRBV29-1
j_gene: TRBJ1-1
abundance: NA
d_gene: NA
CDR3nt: TGCAGCGTTGTCCGAGGTCCCCCTGAAGCTTTCTTT
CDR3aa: CSVVRGPPEAFF

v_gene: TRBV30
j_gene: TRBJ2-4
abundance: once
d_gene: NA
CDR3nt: TGTGCCTTACGGGGAGCCAAAAACATTCAGTACTTC
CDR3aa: CALRGAKNIQYF

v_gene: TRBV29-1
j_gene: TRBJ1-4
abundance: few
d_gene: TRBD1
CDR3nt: TGCAGCGTGGGACAGGCAACTAATGAAAAACTGTTTTTT
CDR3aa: CSVGQATNEKLFF

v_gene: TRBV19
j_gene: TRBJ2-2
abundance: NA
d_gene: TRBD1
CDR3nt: TGTGCCAGTACCAATCGGACAGGTAACACCGGGGAGCTGTTTTTT
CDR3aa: CASTNRTGNTGELFF

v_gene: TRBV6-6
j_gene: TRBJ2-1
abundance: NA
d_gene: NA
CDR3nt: TGTGCCAGCAGTTCGACAGACTACAATGAGCAGTTCTTC
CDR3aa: CASSSTDYNEQFF

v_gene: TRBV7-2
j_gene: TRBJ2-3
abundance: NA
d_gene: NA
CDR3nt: TGTGCCAGCAGCCTAGGAGGCGGGCTGCAGGATACGCAGTATTTT
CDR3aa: CASSLGGGLQDTQYF

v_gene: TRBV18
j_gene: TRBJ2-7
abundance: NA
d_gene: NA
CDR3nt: TGTGCCAGCTCGCCCACAGAGAGCTACGAGCAGTACTTC
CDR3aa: CASSPTESYEQYF

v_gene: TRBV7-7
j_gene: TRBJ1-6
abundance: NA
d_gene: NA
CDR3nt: TGTGCTAGCAGCTCGACAGACAATTCACCCCTCCACTTT
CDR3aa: CASSSTDNSPLHF

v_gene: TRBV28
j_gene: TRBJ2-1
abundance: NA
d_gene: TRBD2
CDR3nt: TGTGCCAGCAGTTTATATACTAGCGGGAGTGGGAATGAGCAGTTCTTC
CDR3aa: CASSLYTSGSGNEQFF

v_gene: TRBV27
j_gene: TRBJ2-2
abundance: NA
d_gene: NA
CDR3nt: TGTGCCAGCAGTTTATCTTCCGGAGTGAACACCGGGGAGCTGTTTTTT
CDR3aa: CASSLSSGVNTGELFF

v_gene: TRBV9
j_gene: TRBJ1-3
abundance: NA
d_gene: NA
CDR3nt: TGTGCCAGCAGCCAAAGTGGTCAGGGGGGAAACACCATATATTTT
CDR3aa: CASSQSGQGGNTIYF

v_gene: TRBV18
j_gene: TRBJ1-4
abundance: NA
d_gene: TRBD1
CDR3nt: TGTGCCAGCTCACCAACCGGGACAGTTAATGAAAAACTGTTTTTT
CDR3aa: CASSPTGTVNEKLFF

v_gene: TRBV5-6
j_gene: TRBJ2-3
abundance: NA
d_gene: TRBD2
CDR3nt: TGTGCCAGCAGCTCACTAGCGGGGGGAGAGGGGGATACGCAGTATTTT
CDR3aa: CASSSLAGGEGDTQYF

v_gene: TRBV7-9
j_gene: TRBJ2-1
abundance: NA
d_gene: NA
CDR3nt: TGTGCCAGCAGCTCCCTAGCGACTACCTACAATGAGCAGTTCTTC
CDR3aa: CASSSLATTYNEQFF

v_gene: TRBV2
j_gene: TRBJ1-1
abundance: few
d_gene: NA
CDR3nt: TGTGCCAGCACGCGGGGGGGCCCTGAAGCTTTCTTT
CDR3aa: CASTRGGPEAFF

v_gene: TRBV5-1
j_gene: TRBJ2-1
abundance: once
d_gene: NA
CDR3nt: TGCGCCAGCAGCTTCAGGTCAGAGCAGTTCTTC
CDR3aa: CASSFRSEQFF